The 21 T cell receptor beta chains listed next were all sequenced from one sample in a study of blood T cell repertoires in COVID-19 (dated by TCRdb to 2019 to 2021). Libraries were made using the immunoSEQ multiplex PCR assay. TCRdb mirrors the immuneACCESS table, restricted to in-frame sequences. Some clones are absent from its copies; in checked studies, under half trace to an unresolved V gene, and the reason for the others is unknown. Present in this sample are about 98,000 clones, roughly 82% of which were seen just once. 15% to 20% of the sample belongs to the ten largest clones. The sequenced sample consisted of peripheral blood. The receptors were gathered from a man older than 75 with acute or convalescent COVID-19.

The chain couples TRBV20-1 to TRBJ2-7; D might be TRBD2 (5 bases). Germline-derived CDR1 and CDR2 are DFQATT and SNEGSKA (reference sequence). The CDR3 has 12 residues. V lost 3 bases and J lost 3, with 9 bases in between. CDR3 coding DNA: TGCAGTGCTAGTCTTCGGGGCTACGAGCAGTACTTC. Encoded protein: CSASLRGYEQYF.

In its sample, this clone was seen a few times. The rearrangement joins TRBV27 to TRBJ1-1; 7 bases match TRBD1. The CDR3 sequence is 17 residues long. CDR1 MNHEY and CDR2 SMNVEV come from the germline V gene (reference sequence). Unmatched junction bases numbered 12, after V lost 5 bases and J lost 0 bases. The CDR3 nucleotides are TGTGCCAGCAGTCTCCGAAACCGGGACAGCTTGAACACTGAAGCTTTCTTT. Translation gives CASSLRNRDSLNTEAFF.

The chain links TRBV5-8 to TRBJ1-5; no clear D. The length of the CDR3 is 12 residues. Trimming removed 4 bases at V and 9 bases at J, with 11 bases between. The germline CDR1 and CDR2 sequences are SGHTS and YDEGEE. The chain's CDR3 is CASSPTGLPQHF. CDR3 sequence (DNA): TGTGCCAGCAGCCCGACGGGTCTGCCCCAGCATTTT.

V is TRBV28 and J is TRBJ2-5; TRBD2 matches 10 bases. Germline values: CDR1 MDHEN, CDR2 SYDVKM. After removal of 5 bases from V and 5 bases from J, the junction contained 11 bases not matched to a gene. The CDR3 is made up of 16 amino acids. The CDR3 region is CASSPGGSGRIETQYF. CDR3 bases: TGTGCCAGCAGTCCTGGGGGTAGCGGGAGGATCGAGACCCAGTACTTC. Complete variable domain (other parts from reference TRBV28 and TRBJ2-5): DVKVTQSSRYLVKRTGEKVFLECVQDMDHENMFWYRQDPGLGLRLIYFSYDVKMKEKGDIPEGYSVSREKKERFSLILESASTNQTSMYLCASSPGGSGRIETQYFGPGTRLLVL.

The rearrangement links TRBV7-2 to TRBJ2-1; D ambiguous. V lost 6 bases and J lost 10, with 13 bases in between. The CDR3 loop spans 12 amino acids. Germline V gene sequence: CDR1 SGHTA, CDR2 FQGNSA. CDR3 residues: CASSSQRSEQFF. In DNA form, the CDR3 reads TGTGCCAGCAGTTCCCAGCGAAGCGAGCAGTTCTTC.

The chain uses TRBV7-2 and TRBJ2-7; 8 bases fit TRBD1. J was trimmed by 5 bases and V by 3 bases; bases with no gene match: 3. The CDR3 has 13 amino acids. Germline V gene sequence: CDR1 SGHTA, CDR2 FQGNSA. The CDR3 sequence: CASSFGQGDEQYF. The DNA of the CDR3 is TGTGCCAGCAGCTTTGGACAGGGCGACGAGCAGTACTTC.

This chain uses TRBV5-6 with TRBJ1-1; 9 bases map to TRBD1. Germline CDR1 is SGHDT and CDR2 is YYEEEE. The CDR3 totals 17 residues. Trimming cost V 0 bases and J 0 bases; bases outside gene matches: 6. CDR3 loop: CASSLGGQGNMNTEAFF. CDR3 nucleotide sequence: TGTGCCAGCAGCTTGGGAGGACAGGGGAACATGAACACTGAAGCTTTCTTT. The whole variable domain, remainder taken from reference TRBV5-6 and TRBJ1-1, is DAGVTQSPTHLIKTRGQQVTLRCSPKSGHDTVSWYQQALGQGPQFIFQYYEEEERQRGNFPDRFSGHQFPNYSSELNVNALLLGDSALYLCASSLGGQGNMNTEAFFGQGTRLTVV.

The chain links TRBV29-1 to TRBJ1-2, with D possibly being TRBD1 (5 bases). Germline V gene data show CDR1 as SQVTM and CDR2 as ANQGSEA. V was pared by 3 bases and J by 4 bases, with 18 bases between. The CDR3 has 15 amino acids. CDR3 amino acids: CSVDLDGGGGYGYTF. The CDR3 bases are TGCAGCGTTGACCTGGATGGGGGGGGTGGCTATGGCTACACCTTC.

The chain recombines TRBV19 with TRBJ2-1; the D is unclear. The germline V and J ends were trimmed by 6 bases and 1 base, with 13 bases remaining between them. The CDR3 contains 15 residues. Germline CDR1 reads LNHDA; CDR2 reads SQIVND (reference sequence). CDR3 in amino acids: CASRKEGGSYNEQFF. CDR3 nucleotide sequence: TGTGCCAGTAGAAAAGAAGGCGGTTCCTACAATGAGCAGTTCTTC.

In this sample, this clone turned up once. The V gene is TRBV9, the J gene TRBJ1-2, with D possibly being TRBD1 (5 bases). V lost 1 base and J 6 bases, leaving 10 bases between the germline ends. Germline V CDR1 and CDR2: SGDLS, YYNGEE. This CDR3 is built from 13 residues. The CDR3 reads CASSVWAGNGYTF. The CDR3 nucleotides read TGTGCCAGCAGCGTATGGGCAGGGAATGGCTACACCTTC.

This chain connects TRBV30 to TRBJ1-2; the D is unclear. The V and J ends lost 3 bases and 0 bases respectively, with 11 bases between them. CDR3 length: 14 amino acids. Germline V gene sequence: CDR1 GTSNPN, CDR2 SVGIG (reference sequence). The CDR3 sequence is CAWSALQANYGYTF. CDR3 nucleotide sequence: TGTGCCTGGAGCGCCTTACAAGCTAACTATGGCTACACCTTC.

This clone has only one observation. The rearrangement links TRBV30 to TRBJ2-1; 11 positions match TRBD2. CDR3 length: 15 residues. Looked up from germline, CDR1 is GTSNPN and CDR2 is SVGIG (reference sequence). The V gene end was trimmed by 4 bases and the J gene end by 9 bases; junction bases not matched to a gene: 11. CDR3 bases: TGTGCCTGGAATCACAACGGACTAGCGGGCAGTGAGCAGTTCTTC. Protein: CAWNHNGLAGSEQFF.

This chain uses TRBV18 with TRBJ2-1, with TRBD1 identical over 7 bases. There are 15 residues in the CDR3. The V gene end was trimmed by 6 bases and the J gene end by 5 bases; junction bases not matched to a gene: 10. Germline V gene lookup returns CDR1 KGHSH and CDR2 LQKENI. The CDR3 loop reads CASSPLGQANNEQFF. The CDR3 coding sequence is TGTGCCAGCTCTCCCCTTGGACAGGCGAACAATGAGCAGTTCTTC.

The chain combines TRBV6-5 with TRBJ2-2, with a possible D match to TRBD2 (5 bases). V was shortened by 7 bases and J by 2 bases, with 11 bases between the two germline ends. Per the germline V gene, CDR1 is MNHEY and CDR2 is SVGAGI. CDR3 size: 14 residues. The CDR3 DNA follows: TGTGCCAGCACCGGACTCCTTAACACCGGGGAGCTGTTTTTT. The encoded protein is CASTGLLNTGELFF.

CDR3 residues: CASSPGQGREKLFF. The CDR3 nucleotides read TGTGCCAGCAGTCCAGGACAGGGTAGAGAAAAACTGTTTTTT. V and J are TRBV27 and TRBJ1-4, with 8 bases aligning to TRBD1. The CDR3 spans 14 residues. Germline CDR1 is MNHEY and CDR2 is SMNVEV (reference sequence). V lost 5 bases to trimming and J lost 8 bases; unmatched junction nucleotides: 7. The whole variable domain, remainder taken from reference TRBV27 and TRBJ1-4, is EAQVTQNPRYLITVTGKKLTVTCSQNMNHEYMSWYRQDPGLGLRQIYYSMNVEVTDKGDVPEGYKVSRKEKRNFPLILESPSPNQTSLYFCASSPGQGREKLFFGSGTQLSVL.

The V gene is TRBV7-2, the J gene TRBJ2-2, with 9 bases matching TRBD1. The germline V gene has CDR1 SGHTA and CDR2 FQGNSA. The CDR3 spans 15 residues. The J segment lost 0 bases and the V segment lost 8 bases, leaving 4 bases of the junction unmatched. CDR3 sequence (DNA): TGTGCCAGCTTTCGGGACAGGGCGAACACCGGGGAGCTGTTTTTT. Translation: CASFRDRANTGELFF.

The CDR3 spells CASSEGPEQYF. The CDR3 bases are TGTGCCAGCAGCGAGGGTCCCGAGCAGTACTTC. The chain has TRBV7-9 and TRBJ2-7; weak D call: TRBD2 (5 bases). Per the germline V gene, CDR1 is SEHNR and CDR2 is FQNEAQ (reference sequence). V shed 5 bases and J shed 6 bases, with 8 bases lying between them. The CDR3 covers 11 residues.

This rearrangement joins TRBV21-1 to TRBJ2-2; the D segment call TRBD2 is taken from the table without a DNA check. TRBV21-1 is a listed pseudogene. The CDR3 runs to 16 residues. CDR3 residues: CASSKGYYPNTGELFF. CDR3 bases: TGTGCCAGCAGCAAAGGATACTATCCGAACACCGGGGAGCTGTTTTTT.

CDR3 loop: CASSLVGRQANEKLFF. The CDR3 DNA reads as TGCGCCAGCAGCTTGGTTGGGAGGCAGGCGAATGAAAAACTGTTTTTT. The chain has TRBV5-1 and TRBJ1-4; D gene ambiguous. The V end lost 0 bases, the J end lost 5 bases, and 14 bases lay between the germline ends. CDR1 and CDR2 from the germline V gene are SGHRS and YFSETQ. The CDR3 loop spans 16 amino acids. Variable domain in full (rest from reference TRBV5-1 and TRBJ1-4): KAGVTQTPRYLIKTRGQQVTLSCSPISGHRSVSWYQQTPGQGLQFLFEYFSETQRNKGNFPGRFSGRQFSNSRSEMNVSTLELGDSALYLCASSLVGRQANEKLFFGSGTQLSVL.

The chain joins TRBV29-1 to TRBJ2-1, with TRBD2 matching over 8 bases. With V trimmed by 8 bases and J by 6 bases, 18 bases remained unmatched. Per the germline V gene, CDR1 is SQVTM and CDR2 is ANQGSEA. The CDR3 length is 16 residues. The CDR3 protein is CSQTGGTSRSLNEQFF. Here the CDR3 DNA reads TGCAGCCAAACGGGAGGGACTAGTCGCTCGCTCAATGAGCAGTTCTTC.

The rearrangement joins TRBV6-5 to TRBJ1-5; 9 positions match TRBD1. This CDR3 has 13 amino acids. Germline CDR1 reads MNHEY; CDR2 reads SVGAGI. With 7 bases clipped from V and 7 bases from J, the junction kept 5 bases outside the gene matches. The CDR3: CASKMTGGQPQHF. Written as DNA, the CDR3 is TGTGCCAGCAAAATGACAGGGGGACAGCCCCAGCATTTT.